The T cell receptor beta chain described here comes from a study of cytomegalovirus exposure and HLA in healthy donors. V lost 1 base and J 5 bases, leaving 15 bases between the germline ends. Germline CDR1 SGHDT, CDR2 YYEEEE. This CDR3 has 15 amino acids. A word on this clone: The antigen is unknown.

Primers: 60 Vbeta forward and 13 Jbeta reverse. In the original workflow: Unique TCR beta chains numbered 60 million to 100 million in a later analysis, with about 9.9 million shared. The data were produced by immunoSEQ multiplex PCR, yet TCRdb's version contains in-frame clones alone and is incomplete. Clonal size and the V and J genes are those of that table, whereas D and trimming came from the DNA. Of about 160,000 clones listed, just under 80% were seen once; the top ten hold roughly 1.3%. Findings and limits, study-wide: Researchers reportedly found TCR beta sequences accurately predicted most subjects' HLA-A and HLA-B alleles. Some TCR beta chains (164 of them) were listed as cytomegalovirus-associated. In a later analysis, common viral pathogens appeared linked to several of the most significant clusters.

The J gene is TRBJ1-2, the V gene TRBV5-6, with a tentative D call TRBD1 (5 bases). This clonotype was obtained from a woman between 50 and 59 years old in good health and CMV-seronegative. The sequenced sample was PBMCs. The DNA of the CDR3 is TGTGCCAGCAGCTTGTGGGGCACCAGAAGGTATGGCTACACCTTC. As protein: CASSLWGTRRYGYTF.